The 11 T cell receptor beta chains reported below all come from one sample, sequenced in a study of blood T cell repertoires in COVID-19. Data came from immunoSEQ multiplex PCR; TCRdb stores just in-frame clones and leaves some out. The table has some 200,000 clones, roughly 84% seen once. Material: PBMCs or T cells enriched from blood (not recorded which). These receptor sequences come from a man aged 30 to 45 in a cohort exposed to, infected with or recovered from COVID-19 (not recorded which).

V and J are TRBV7-9 and TRBJ1-6, with D perhaps matching TRBD1 (5 bases). The CDR3 loop spans 15 amino acids. Looked up from germline, CDR1 is SEHNR and CDR2 is FQNEAQ (reference sequence). The V end lost 1 base, the J end lost 8 bases, and 12 bases lay between the germline ends. The CDR3 reads CASSLVRTTDSPLHF. CDR3 coding DNA: TGTGCCAGCAGCTTAGTAAGGACAACGGATTCACCCCTCCACTTT.

In regard to this clone: Other DNA variants within this sample encode the same CDR3. This chain connects TRBV7-2 to TRBJ2-7; 8 nucleotides agree with TRBD2. This CDR3 has 14 amino acids. CDR1 and CDR2 (germline): SGHTA, FQGNSA. V dropped 2 bases and J dropped 0; count of bases not matched to a gene: 0. This CDR3 reads CASSLTSGSYEQYF. The CDR3 DNA follows: TGTGCCAGCAGCTTAACTAGCGGCTCCTACGAGCAGTACTTC.

This chain connects TRBV4-3 to TRBJ2-6; unclear D gene. Germline V gene sequence: CDR1 LGHNA, CDR2 YSLEER. The CDR3 contains 16 residues. V lost 2 bases, J lost 0 bases, and 8 bases lay in between. The CDR3 here is CASSQSQSSGANVLTF. The CDR3 coding sequence is TGCGCCAGCAGCCAATCACAGAGCTCTGGGGCCAACGTCCTGACTTTC.

The rearrangement uses TRBV6-5 and TRBJ2-1; D is possibly TRBD2 (5 bases). CDR1 is MNHEY, CDR2 SVGAGI, per germline. The CDR3 is made up of 15 amino acids. V lost 6 bases, J lost 6 bases, and 18 bases lay in between. CDR3 sequence (DNA): TGTGCCAGCAGGGGTGCAGGAGCGGTGCGCAATGAGCAGTTCTTC. As protein: CASRGAGAVRNEQFF.

The chain combines TRBV11-2 with TRBJ1-2, with a tentative D call TRBD1 (5 bases). Trimming pared 1 base from V and 4 bases from J, leaving 19 bases between. The germline gives CDR1 SGHAT, CDR2 FQNNGV. The CDR3 length is 17 residues. The CDR3 reads CASSLGLRAKGAYGYTF. The CDR3 DNA reads TGTGCCAGCAGCTTAGGTTTACGGGCCAAAGGGGCCTATGGCTACACCTTC.

This chain links TRBV5-8 with TRBJ2-2; maybe TRBD1 (5 bases). CDR3 length: 14 residues. Between the trimmed V and J ends, which lost 4 bases and 10 bases, there was a span of 17 bases. From germline, CDR1 is SGHTS and CDR2 YDEGEE. The CDR3 DNA sequence: TGTGCCAGCAGCCCCTACCGACAGATCCAGGAGCTGTTTTTT. Amino acid sequence: CASSPYRQIQELFF.

The chain carries TRBV4-1 and TRBJ2-1; perhaps TRBD1 as D (6 bases). Germline CDR1 MGHRA, CDR2 YSYEKL. V lost 0 bases, J lost 7 bases, and 16 bases lay in between. This CDR3 has 16 amino acids. The CDR3 here is CASSQDPVGARNEQFF. Written as DNA, the CDR3 is TGCGCCAGCAGCCAAGATCCGGTGGGGGCCAGGAATGAGCAGTTCTTC.

V usage is TRBV27 and J usage is TRBJ2-7; the D is unclear. The length of the CDR3 is 12 residues. Germline V gives CDR1 MNHEY, CDR2 SMNVEV (reference sequence). V dropped 5 bases and J dropped 4 bases, with 9 bases sitting between them. CDR3: CASSRGTYEQYF. In DNA form, the CDR3 reads TGTGCCAGCAGTCGAGGTACTTACGAGCAGTACTTC.

The gene calls are TRBV28 and TRBJ2-1; 11 positions match TRBD2. Trimming removed 4 bases from V and 8 bases from J; junction bases left unmatched: 7. Germline CDR1 and CDR2: MDHEN and SYDVKM. CDR3 length: 15 residues. Here the CDR3 reads CASSSQGLAVDEQFF. Written as DNA, the CDR3 is TGTGCCAGCAGTTCGCAGGGACTAGCGGTTGATGAGCAGTTCTTC.

The genes are TRBV28 and TRBJ1-2; 8 nucleotides line up with TRBD1. The CDR3 sequence is 15 residues long. CDR1 and CDR2 from the germline V gene are MDHEN and SYDVKM. With V trimmed by 6 bases and J by 3 bases, 9 bases remained unmatched. CDR3 sequence reads: CASRPQGASDYGYTF. CDR3 in DNA: TGTGCCAGCAGGCCTCAGGGGGCTAGTGACTATGGCTACACCTTC.

CDR3 nucleotide sequence: TGTGCCAGCAGCCTCCGGGACAGACACGTAGAGACCCAGTACTTC. It encodes CASSLRDRHVETQYF. The J gene is TRBJ2-5, the V gene TRBV27; TRBD1 matches at 7 bases. J lost 4 bases, V lost 6 bases, and 11 bases had no gene match. This CDR3 has 15 residues. The V gene's germline CDR1 is MNHEY and CDR2 SMNVEV (reference sequence).